The TCR beta chain under discussion was sequenced for a study of T-cell memory formation after mild COVID-19. MiXCR was run by TCRdb on the 5' RACE reads, yielding one entry per CDR3 protein. Of about 560,000 distinct CDR3 sequences listed, about 20% were seen once; the top ten hold about 8.2%. V lost 5 bases to trimming and J lost 1 base; unmatched junction nucleotides: 7. This CDR3 spans 15 amino acids. From germline, CDR1 is MNHEY and CDR2 SVGEGT. The sequence came from an adult woman who had mild COVID-19 (a few samples of this study predate the infection). Cell type and time point are not known. Sequenced sample: PBMCs or a T cell subset sorted from them (not recorded which). This chain joins TRBV6-2 or TRBV6-3 and TRBJ2-7; 8 bases map to TRBD1. The CDR3 loop is CASSRTGSISYEQYF. The CDR3, as DNA: TGTGCCAGCAGTCGGACAGGGTCGATATCCTACGAGCAGTACTTC.